This entry describes one T cell receptor (beta chain). Its antigen is as yet unknown. This PCR relied on a set of 60 Vbeta primers and 13 Jbeta primers. This table comes from immunoSEQ multiplex PCR, and its TCRdb copy is limited to in-frame clones, with some not included. The sample gives 150,000 to 190,000 clones, about 80% of which show up once; 5.5% to 8.5% is in the top ten. The sample belongs to a study of cytomegalovirus exposure and HLA in healthy donors. Whole-study context: Earlier work reported 95 million to 130 million unique TCR beta sequences from about 179 million T cells.

This CDR3 comprises 13 residues. Germline CDR1 reads SGHRS; CDR2 reads YFSETQ. J was trimmed by 1 base and V by 5 bases; bases with no gene match: 1. Findings of the study overall: Sequencing likely caused a cluster of highly shared sequence variants. The authors later linked a missense DCLRE1C variant to TCR beta V- and J-gene trimming.

The chain combines TRBV5-1 with TRBJ1-1; 8 bases line up with TRBD1. This receptor was taken from a woman between 45 and 60 years old in good health and CMV-seropositive. The material sequenced was PBMCs. The CDR3 is CASSGQGNTEAFF. As DNA, the CDR3 is TGCGCCAGCAGTGGACAGGGGAACACTGAAGCTTTCTTT.